This T cell receptor (beta chain) appears in the sequencing data of a study of cytomegalovirus exposure and HLA in healthy donors. At the level of the study: It was reported in a later analysis that the 100 to 150 validation repertoires used the same platform as the approximately 690 first-cohort repertoires. Whole-study findings and limits: Specificity of a few CMV-associated chains for CMV antigens was verified in vitro. Cytomegalovirus association was assigned to approximately 180 TCR beta chains. Most observed TCR sequences were rare, whereas some public TCRs were detected in many donors.

Regarding this clone: Its antigen is unknown.

Libraries were prepared by immunoSEQ multiplex PCR; TCRdb keeps only in-frame clonotypes and omits some of them. The sample has about 130,000 clones, just under 90% seen once. V was shortened by 4 bases and J by 5 bases, with 23 bases between the two germline ends. Germline-derived CDR1 and CDR2 are MDHEN and SYDVKM. CDR3 length: 17 residues. This receptor was taken from a woman aged 30 to 39 in good health and CMV-seropositive. The sequencing input was PBMCs. The rearrangement uses TRBV28 and TRBJ2-5, with D perhaps matching TRBD1 (5 bases). The CDR3 loop reads CASSSLGKAGNTETQYF. The CDR3 nucleotides read TGTGCCAGCAGTTCCCTAGGGAAGGCAGGGAATACGGAGACCCAGTACTTC. The variable domain in full, with the rest retrieved from reference TRBV28 and TRBJ2-5, is DVKVTQSSRYLVKRTGEKVFLECVQDMDHENMFWYRQDPGLGLRLIYFSYDVKMKEKGDIPEGYSVSREKKERFSLILESASTNQTSMYLCASSSLGKAGNTETQYFGPGTRLLVL.